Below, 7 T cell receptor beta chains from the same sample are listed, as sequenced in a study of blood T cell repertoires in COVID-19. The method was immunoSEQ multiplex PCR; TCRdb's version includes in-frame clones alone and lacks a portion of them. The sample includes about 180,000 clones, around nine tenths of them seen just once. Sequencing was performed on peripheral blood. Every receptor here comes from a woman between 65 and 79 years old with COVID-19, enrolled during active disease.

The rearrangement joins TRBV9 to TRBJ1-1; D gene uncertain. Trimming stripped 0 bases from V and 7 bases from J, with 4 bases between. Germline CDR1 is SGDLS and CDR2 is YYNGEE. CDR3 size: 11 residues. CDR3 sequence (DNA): TGTGCCAGCAGCGTAGCCCATGAAGCTTTCTTT. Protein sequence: CASSVAHEAFF. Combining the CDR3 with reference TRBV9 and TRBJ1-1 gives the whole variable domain DSGVTQTPKHLITATGQRVTLRCSPRSGDLSVYWYQQSLDQGLQFLIQYYNGEERAKGNILERFSAQQFPDLHSELNLSSLELGDSALYFCASSVAHEAFFGQGTRLTVV.

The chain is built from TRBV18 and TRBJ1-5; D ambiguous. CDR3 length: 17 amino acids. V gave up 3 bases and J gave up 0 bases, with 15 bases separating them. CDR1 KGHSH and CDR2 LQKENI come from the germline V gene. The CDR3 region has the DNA TGTGCCAGCTCACCTTCAATGGCCAGAAATAGCAATCAGCCCCAGCATTTT. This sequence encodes CASSPSMARNSNQPQHF.

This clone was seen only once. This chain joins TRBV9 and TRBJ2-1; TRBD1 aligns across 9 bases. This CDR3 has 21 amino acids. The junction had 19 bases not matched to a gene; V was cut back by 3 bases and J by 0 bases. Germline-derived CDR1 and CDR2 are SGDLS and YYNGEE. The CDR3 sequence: CASSEGGPGQGSIFSYNEQFF. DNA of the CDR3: TGTGCCAGCAGCGAAGGGGGTCCGGGACAGGGATCCATTTTCTCCTACAATGAGCAGTTCTTC.

The CDR3: CASSRGLAGVGGEEQFF. The CDR3 nucleotides are TGCGCCAGCAGCCGGGGACTAGCGGGAGTGGGAGGTGAGGAGCAGTTCTTC. This chain joins TRBV4-3 and TRBJ2-1; the match to TRBD2 covers 14 bases. J gave up 10 bases and V 4 bases, and 12 bases lay outside the gene matches. Looked up from germline, CDR1 is LGHNA and CDR2 is YSLEER. The CDR3 extends over 17 amino acids.

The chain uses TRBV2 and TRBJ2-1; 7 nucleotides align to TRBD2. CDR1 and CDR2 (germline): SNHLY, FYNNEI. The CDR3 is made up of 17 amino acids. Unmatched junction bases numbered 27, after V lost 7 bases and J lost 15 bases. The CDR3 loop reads CASTDRHPSSLANNWFF. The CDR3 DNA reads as TGTGCCAGCACCGACCGACACCCCTCTTCACTAGCGAATAACTGGTTCTTC.

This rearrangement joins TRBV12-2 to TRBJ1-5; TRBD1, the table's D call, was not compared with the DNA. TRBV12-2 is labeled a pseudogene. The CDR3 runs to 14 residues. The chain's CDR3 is CASRPGQGGQPQHF. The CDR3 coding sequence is TGTGCAAGTCGCCCTGGACAGGGCGGACAGCCCCAGCATTTT.

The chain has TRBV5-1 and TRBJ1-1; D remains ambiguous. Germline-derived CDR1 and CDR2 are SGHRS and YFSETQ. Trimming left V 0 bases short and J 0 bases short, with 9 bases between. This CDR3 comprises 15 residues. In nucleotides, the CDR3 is TGCGCCAGCAGCTTGGGGACGGGAGTGAACACTGAAGCTTTCTTT. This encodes CASSLGTGVNTEAFF.